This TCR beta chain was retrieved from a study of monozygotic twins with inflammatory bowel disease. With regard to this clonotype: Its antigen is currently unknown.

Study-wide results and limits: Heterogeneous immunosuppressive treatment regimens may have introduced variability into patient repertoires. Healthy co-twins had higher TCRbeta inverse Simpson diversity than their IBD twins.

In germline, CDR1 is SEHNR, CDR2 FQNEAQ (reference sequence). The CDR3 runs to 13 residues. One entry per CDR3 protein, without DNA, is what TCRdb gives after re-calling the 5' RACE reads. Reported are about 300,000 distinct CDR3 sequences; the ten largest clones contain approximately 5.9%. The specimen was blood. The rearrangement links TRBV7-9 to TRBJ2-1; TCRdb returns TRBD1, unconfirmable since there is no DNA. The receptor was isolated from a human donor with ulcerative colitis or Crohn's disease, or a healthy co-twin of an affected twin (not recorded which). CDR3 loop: CASSGTGVHEQFF.